A selection of T cell receptor beta chains follows, all from one sample in a study of human T cells and chemical hapten exposure. Each CDR3 protein gets one entry after TCRdb re-called the RACE reads with MiXCR. The data show tens of thousands of distinct CDR3 sequences, roughly 8.8% seen once. The specimen was whole blood, collected in connection with sensitization to the hapten diphenylcyclopropenone (DPC). Receptors originate from a woman aged 40 to 55 with alopecia areata. Some clones in this sample may be carry-over from other donors' samples. Both conserved end residues are part of each CDR3. The D gene is left open where the match is weak. Some rows mark clone size as missing; the rest say once, few, many or name a class of expanded clone.

TRBV5-1	NA	few	TRBJ1-1	TGCGCCAGCAGCTTCGAGTTGTTCAGGGTCGGGCCGAACACTGAAGCTTTCTTT	CASSFELFRVGPNTEAFF
TRBV25-1	NA	few	TRBJ1-6	TGTGCCAGCAGTGACCACAGTATCTCCTATAATTCACCCCTCCACTTT	CASSDHSISYNSPLHF
TRBV10-3	TRBD2	few	TRBJ2-3	TGTGCCATCAGTGTTGATCGTAGCGGGGGGTCCGAAGATACGCAGTATTTT	CAISVDRSGGSEDTQYF
TRBV12-3/TRBV12-4	NA	many	TRBJ2-3	TGTGCCAGCAGTTTACCGGCAGATACGCAGTATTTT	CASSLPADTQYF
TRBV7-6	NA	many	TRBJ2-3	TGTGCCAGCAGCCTACTGCTGTTGGATACGCAGTATTTT	CASSLLLLDTQYF
TRBV29-1	NA	few	TRBJ2-7	TGCAGCGTTGTAGGGGCAGGAGACGAGCAGTACTTC	CSVVGAGDEQYF
TRBV9	NA	few	TRBJ1-6	TGTGCCAGCAGCGTAGAGGTGGGCAGAGATTCACCCCTCCACTTT	CASSVEVGRDSPLHF
TRBV27	NA	NA	TRBJ1-5	TGTGCCAGCAGTTCGTACGGGGGTAGCAATCAGCCCCAGCATTTT	CASSSYGGSNQPQHF
TRBV28	NA	NA	TRBJ1-5	TGTGCCAGCAGACAGGGCGGCAATCAGCCCCAGCATTTT	CASRQGGNQPQHF
TRBV3-1	NA	few	TRBJ1-5	TGTGCCAGCAGCCCTGGCGGGGCCGGAAGCAATCAGCCCCAGCATTTT	CASSPGGAGSNQPQHF
TRBV30	NA	many	TRBJ1-6	TGTGCCTGGACCACACAGGGTAATTCACCCCTCCACTTT	CAWTTQGNSPLHF
TRBV10-3	NA	many	TRBJ1-2	TGTGCCATCTCAGATAGGTGGAACGGTCACTATGGCTACACCTTC	CAISDRWNGHYGYTF
TRBV7-2	NA	few	TRBJ1-2	TGTGCCAGCAGCTTCTCCAGGGCGGACTATGGCTACACCTTC	CASSFSRADYGYTF